This TCR beta chain was observed in a study of T cell responses to AZD1222 COVID-19 vaccine. The CDR3 consists of 13 residues. Between the trimmed V and J ends, which lost 5 bases and 7 bases, there was a span of 15 bases. Per the germline V gene, CDR1 is MDHEN and CDR2 is SYDVKM. Sequencing used immunoSEQ multiplex PCR; TCRdb keeps in-frame clones, though not all of them. Here the sample spans fewer than 180,000 clones, less than 95% being singletons. V usage is TRBV28 and J usage is TRBJ2-7, with a weak D call TRBD2 (6 bases). The receptor comes from an adult in good health. Sequences were derived from peripheral blood, sampled on day 0 of AZD1222 vaccination. The CDR3 coding sequence is TGTGCCAGCAGTCTCGGGGAAGGGAGGGAGCAGTACGTC. As protein: CASSLGEGREQYV.